The clone carrying this TCR beta chain was seen more than once but under ten times. The antigen remains unidentified. Clones were sequenced by immunoSEQ multiplex PCR, and TCRdb holds only the in-frame ones, with some missing. The repertoire holds some 30,000 clones, roughly four fifths seen once, with roughly 15% in the top ten. The data were taken from a study of vaccination effects on CD4 cells after COVID-19. Under the ViraFEST assay, PBMC were stimulated with viral peptide pools so that antigen-specific CD4+ T cells expanded. Sequencing was performed afterwards. Having been cultured for approximately ten days, the cells underwent CD4+ T cell isolation. Participants were given two doses of BNT162b2 or mRNA-1273 vaccine. Trimming took 2 bases from V and 4 from J; bases not matched to a gene: 6. The CDR3 sequence is 15 residues long. CDR1 is SGHNT and CDR2 is YYREEE in the germline V gene (reference sequence).

The chain combines TRBV5-4 with TRBJ2-7, with 10 bases that match TRBD1. This specimen was CD4+ T cells from PBMCs cultured with HCoV-229E spike peptides, taken after COVID-19 vaccination. This receptor was taken from a human donor who received a COVID-19 vaccine. The CDR3 protein is CASSLGTGVRYEQYF. The CDR3 DNA follows: TGTGCCAGCAGCTTAGGGACAGGGGTGAGGTACGAGCAGTACTTC. Together with reference TRBV5-4 and TRBJ2-7, the CDR3 gives the full variable domain: ETGVTQSPTHLIKTRGQQVTLRCSSQSGHNTVSWYQQALGQGPQFIFQYYREEENGRGNFPPRFSGLQFPNYSSELNVNALELDDSALYLCASSLGTGVRYEQYFGPGTRLTVT.